The rows below give T cell receptor beta chains drawn from one sample of a study of T-cell memory formation after mild COVID-19. MiXCR, run by TCRdb on the 5' RACE reads, gives a single entry per CDR3 protein. The data show fewer than 650,000 distinct CDR3 sequences, 20% to 25% seen once. Sample: PBMCs or a T cell subset sorted from them (not recorded which). These TCRs come from an adult woman who had mild COVID-19 (a few samples of this study predate the infection). Cell type and time point are not known. CDR3s include the opening cysteine and the closing phenylalanine or tryptophan. D genes are given only for firm matches. A row's size may be missing; if present it is once, few, many or a size class.

abundance: few
j_gene: TRBJ2-1
v_gene: TRBV20-1
len: 14
d_gene: TRBD2
CDR3nt: TGCAGTGCTATCGGCCTAGCGGGGTTCAATGAGCAGTTCTTC
CDR3aa: CSAIGLAGFNEQFF

abundance: .
j_gene: TRBJ2-6
v_gene: TRBV5-4
len: 19
d_gene: TRBD1
CDR3nt: TGTGCCAGCAGCCCCGTGGCAGGGACAGGGGGATCTGGGGCCAACGTCCTGACTTTC
CDR3aa: CASSPVAGTGGSGANVLTF

abundance: few
j_gene: TRBJ2-3
v_gene: TRBV29-1
len: 14
d_gene: .
CDR3nt: TGCAGCGTTGAGATGGGGGGGGCCCCAGATACGCAGTATTTT
CDR3aa: CSVEMGGAPDTQYF

abundance: few
j_gene: TRBJ2-6
v_gene: TRBV27
len: 15
d_gene: .
CDR3nt: TGTGCCAGCAGACCGGGGAGCTCTGGGGCCAACGTCCTGACTTTC
CDR3aa: CASRPGSSGANVLTF

abundance: few
j_gene: TRBJ2-7
v_gene: TRBV4-3
len: 16
d_gene: .
CDR3nt: TGCGCCAGCAGCCAAGATCAGGGCAGCGAAGCCTACGAGCAGTACTTC
CDR3aa: CASSQDQGSEAYEQYF

abundance: few
j_gene: TRBJ1-5
v_gene: TRBV20-1
len: 14
d_gene: .
CDR3nt: TGCAGTGCCACCGACTTACTTAGCAATCAGCCCCAGCATTTT
CDR3aa: CSATDLLSNQPQHF

abundance: few
j_gene: TRBJ1-4
v_gene: TRBV20-1
len: 15
d_gene: .
CDR3nt: TGCAGTGCTCCCTCGCGCTGGGGGACGAGTGAAAAACTGTTTTTT
CDR3aa: CSAPSRWGTSEKLFF

abundance: .
j_gene: TRBJ1-1
v_gene: TRBV24-1
len: 13
d_gene: .
CDR3nt: TGTGCCACCAGTGGGCAGCCGGGAACTGAAGCTTTCTTT
CDR3aa: CATSGQPGTEAFF

abundance: .
j_gene: TRBJ1-6
v_gene: TRBV12-3/TRBV12-4
len: 15
d_gene: .
CDR3nt: TGTGCCAGCAGGCTGACAGGAACCCATGATTCACCCCTCCACTTT
CDR3aa: CASRLTGTHDSPLHF

abundance: few
j_gene: TRBJ2-3
v_gene: TRBV9
len: 16
d_gene: TRBD2
CDR3nt: TGTGCCAGCAGCCCCCGAGGACTAGCGGGGGATCATACGCAGTATTTT
CDR3aa: CASSPRGLAGDHTQYF

abundance: .
j_gene: TRBJ2-1
v_gene: TRBV5-1
len: 14
d_gene: TRBD1
CDR3nt: TGCGCCAGCAGCGCCGGACAGGCTCTTGCTTTTTTGGACTTC
CDR3aa: CASSAGQALAFLDF

abundance: few
j_gene: TRBJ1-2
v_gene: TRBV24-1
len: 14
d_gene: .
CDR3nt: TGTGCCACCAGTGATTTCGGGCAGGCCTATGGCTACACCTTC
CDR3aa: CATSDFGQAYGYTF

abundance: .
j_gene: TRBJ2-7
v_gene: TRBV4-1
len: 15
d_gene: TRBD2
CDR3nt: TGCGCCAGCAGCCTTTCCGGGGGGGCGGGTTACGAGCAGTACTTC
CDR3aa: CASSLSGGAGYEQYF

abundance: .
j_gene: TRBJ1-1
v_gene: TRBV11-2
len: 13
d_gene: TRBD1
CDR3nt: TGTGCCAGCAGCCTAGTTAGGACAGGTGAAGCTTTCTTT
CDR3aa: CASSLVRTGEAFF

abundance: .
j_gene: TRBJ2-1
v_gene: TRBV12-3/TRBV12-4
len: 14
d_gene: .
CDR3nt: TGTGCCAGCATGGCCGGGGCCTCCTACAATGAGCAGTTCTTC
CDR3aa: CASMAGASYNEQFF

abundance: .
j_gene: TRBJ1-5
v_gene: TRBV12-3/TRBV12-4
len: 15
d_gene: .
CDR3nt: TGTGCCAGCAGTTTTGAGGGGGGGAGCAATCAGCCCCAGCATTTT
CDR3aa: CASSFEGGSNQPQHF

abundance: .
j_gene: TRBJ1-1
v_gene: TRBV7-8
len: 14
d_gene: TRBD1
CDR3nt: TGTGCCAGCAGCGCTAGGGGACAGGGAAGGATGGCTTTCTTT
CDR3aa: CASSARGQGRMAFF

abundance: few
j_gene: TRBJ2-1
v_gene: TRBV12-3/TRBV12-4
len: 18
d_gene: .
CDR3nt: TGTGCCAGCAGTTTAAAGCAGGGGGGGAAGAGCTCCTACAATGAGCAGTTCTTC
CDR3aa: CASSLKQGGKSSYNEQFF